Listed below are T cell receptor beta chains from one sample, sequenced in a study of T cell changes during pregnancy in multiple sclerosis. Profiling relied on immunoSEQ multiplex PCR, and the TCRdb table lists in-frame clones only, not all of them. The sample shows roughly 89,000 clones, approximately 93% of them seen only once. Here the sequenced sample was peripheral blood, taken after pregnancy. The source is a female donor in good health, enrolled as a control in a pregnancy study. Both conserved end residues are part of each CDR3. The D gene is left open where the match is weak. Not all rows give a size; the values are once, few, many and, for expanded clones, a class.

V gene: TRBV7-9; J gene: TRBJ2-7; D gene: TRBD1; clone size: NA; CDR3 DNA: TGTGCCAGCAGCCGAGAATTCGGACAGGGGGCATCCTACGAGCAGTACTTC; CDR3 protein: CASSREFGQGASYEQYF
V gene: TRBV27; J gene: TRBJ2-1; D gene: TRBD2; clone size: NA; CDR3 DNA: TGTGCCAGCAGTTTGGGACTAGCGGGACGTAATGAGCAGTTCTTC; CDR3 protein: CASSLGLAGRNEQFF
V gene: TRBV6-5; J gene: TRBJ2-1; D gene: NA; clone size: NA; CDR3 DNA: TGTGCCAGCAGTCCAGGGGGGAATGAGCAGTTCTTC; CDR3 protein: CASSPGGNEQFF
V gene: TRBV19; J gene: TRBJ1-5; D gene: NA; clone size: NA; CDR3 DNA: TGTGCCAGTAGTATCGGACAGTATAGCAATCAGCCCCAGCATTTT; CDR3 protein: CASSIGQYSNQPQHF
V gene: TRBV14; J gene: TRBJ2-1; D gene: NA; clone size: NA; CDR3 DNA: TGTGCCAGCAGCCAGACTAGCTACAATGAGCAGTTCTTC; CDR3 protein: CASSQTSYNEQFF
V gene: TRBV30; J gene: TRBJ1-5; D gene: NA; clone size: NA; CDR3 DNA: TGTGCCTGGAGTGACAGGGCCAATCAGCCCCAGCATTTT; CDR3 protein: CAWSDRANQPQHF
V gene: TRBV5-4; J gene: TRBJ2-4; D gene: NA; clone size: NA; CDR3 DNA: TGTGCCAGCAGCTATCTAGCATCCCGCCCAAACATTCAGTACTTC; CDR3 protein: CASSYLASRPNIQYF
V gene: TRBV29-1; J gene: TRBJ2-1; D gene: TRBD2; clone size: NA; CDR3 DNA: TGCAGCGTCGCAGCGGGAGGGCCGGCTGAGCAGTTCTTC; CDR3 protein: CSVAAGGPAEQFF
V gene: TRBV7-9; J gene: TRBJ1-2; D gene: NA; clone size: few; CDR3 DNA: TGTGCCAGCAGCTTAGCTGGGGGGAGTGAATATGGCTACACCTTC; CDR3 protein: CASSLAGGSEYGYTF
V gene: TRBV18; J gene: TRBJ1-3; D gene: NA; clone size: NA; CDR3 DNA: TGTGCCAGCACTCCCGGGACACCTGGAAACACCATATATTTT; CDR3 protein: CASTPGTPGNTIYF
V gene: TRBV4-1; J gene: TRBJ2-7; D gene: NA; clone size: NA; CDR3 DNA: TGCGCCAGCAGCCAAGCGCAGGGGGGTAACGAGCAGTACTTC; CDR3 protein: CASSQAQGGNEQYF
V gene: TRBV5-1; J gene: TRBJ2-1; D gene: NA; clone size: once; CDR3 DNA: TGCGCCAGCAGCTCGACGACTAGACGAACCTACAATGAGCAGTTCTTC; CDR3 protein: CASSSTTRRTYNEQFF
V gene: TRBV10-3; J gene: TRBJ2-7; D gene: NA; clone size: NA; CDR3 DNA: TGTGCCATCAGTGATTTATACGAGCAGTACTTC; CDR3 protein: CAISDLYEQYF
V gene: TRBV2; J gene: TRBJ2-5; D gene: TRBD1; clone size: NA; CDR3 DNA: TGTGCCAGCAGTGATGACAGGGGTGTGGAAGAGACCCAGTACTTC; CDR3 protein: CASSDDRGVEETQYF
V gene: TRBV10-3; J gene: TRBJ2-1; D gene: TRBD2; clone size: NA; CDR3 DNA: TGTGCCATCAGTGAGACTAGCGGGAGGGGTGAGCAGTTCTTC; CDR3 protein: CAISETSGRGEQFF
V gene: TRBV11-1; J gene: TRBJ2-7; D gene: NA; clone size: NA; CDR3 DNA: TGTGCCAGCAGCTCCTTCACGGTCGGGGGAGGGGGCGAGCAGTACTTC; CDR3 protein: CASSSFTVGGGGEQYF
V gene: TRBV27; J gene: TRBJ1-1; D gene: TRBD1; clone size: NA; CDR3 DNA: TGTGCCAGCAGTTTTGCCGGACAGGGAGAAGCTTTCTTT; CDR3 protein: CASSFAGQGEAFF
V gene: TRBV19; J gene: TRBJ1-5; D gene: NA; clone size: NA; CDR3 DNA: TGTGCCAGTAGTAAAAGGGGAAACAGCAATCAGCCCCAGCATTTT; CDR3 protein: CASSKRGNSNQPQHF
V gene: TRBV18; J gene: TRBJ1-1; D gene: NA; clone size: NA; CDR3 DNA: TGTGCCAGCTCACCCGATATTCAGGGGTCTGAAGCTTTCTTT; CDR3 protein: CASSPDIQGSEAFF
V gene: TRBV5-1; J gene: TRBJ2-5; D gene: TRBD2; clone size: NA; CDR3 DNA: TGCGCCAGCAGCTTGGTGACTAGCCTTGCGGAGACCCAGTACTTC; CDR3 protein: CASSLVTSLAETQYF
V gene: TRBV2; J gene: TRBJ2-1; D gene: TRBD2; clone size: NA; CDR3 DNA: TGTGCCAGCAGCCCCTTCGGACTAGCGGGGCGCAATGAGCAGTTCTTC; CDR3 protein: CASSPFGLAGRNEQFF
V gene: TRBV2; J gene: TRBJ2-1; D gene: TRBD2; clone size: NA; CDR3 DNA: TGTGCCAGCAGTGAAAGTAGCGGGAGGGGGGAGCAGTTCTTC; CDR3 protein: CASSESSGRGEQFF
V gene: TRBV2; J gene: TRBJ1-4; D gene: TRBD1; clone size: few; CDR3 DNA: TGTGCCAGCAGCAGGGACAGCGAAAAACTGTTTTTT; CDR3 protein: CASSRDSEKLFF
V gene: TRBV5-1; J gene: TRBJ1-1; D gene: NA; clone size: NA; CDR3 DNA: TGCGCCAGCAGCTTGGGACATTCTCAGAACACTGAAGCTTTCTTT; CDR3 protein: CASSLGHSQNTEAFF
V gene: TRBV7-9; J gene: TRBJ1-4; D gene: NA; clone size: NA; CDR3 DNA: TGTGCCAGCAGCCCGGCGGAGGGCCCGGCACGGGAAAAACTGTTTTTT; CDR3 protein: CASSPAEGPAREKLFF
V gene: TRBV5-1; J gene: TRBJ2-7; D gene: NA; clone size: few; CDR3 DNA: TGCGCCAGCAAGGCGGACAGTTCCTACGAGCAGTACTTC; CDR3 protein: CASKADSSYEQYF
V gene: TRBV19; J gene: TRBJ2-1; D gene: NA; clone size: NA; CDR3 DNA: TGTGCCAGTAGTATAACAAGTCCCTACAATGAGCAGTTCTTC; CDR3 protein: CASSITSPYNEQFF
V gene: TRBV16; J gene: TRBJ2-5; D gene: NA; clone size: NA; CDR3 DNA: TGTGCCAGCAGCCCGAACCGGGAGGAGACCCAGTACTTC; CDR3 protein: CASSPNREETQYF
V gene: TRBV29-1; J gene: TRBJ2-1; D gene: NA; clone size: NA; CDR3 DNA: TGCAGCGTCGTTCAGGGTGGGACTTCCTACAATGAGCAGTTCTTC; CDR3 protein: CSVVQGGTSYNEQFF
V gene: TRBV19; J gene: TRBJ2-7; D gene: TRBD2; clone size: NA; CDR3 DNA: TGTGCCAGTAGGCCCAGCGGGGCCAGCTCCTACGAGCAGTACTTC; CDR3 protein: CASRPSGASSYEQYF
V gene: TRBV7-9; J gene: TRBJ2-1; D gene: TRBD2; clone size: NA; CDR3 DNA: TGTGCCAGCAGCCATGACACCGAGCGGGGCAATGAGCAGTTCTTC; CDR3 protein: CASSHDTERGNEQFF
V gene: TRBV7-8; J gene: TRBJ1-1; D gene: TRBD1; clone size: NA; CDR3 DNA: TGTGCCAGCAGCTTAGGCGGGGACAGCACTGAAGCTTTCTTT; CDR3 protein: CASSLGGDSTEAFF
V gene: TRBV6-1; J gene: TRBJ2-2; D gene: TRBD2; clone size: NA; CDR3 DNA: TGTGCCAGCAATCGACTAGCGGGAGCCGGGGAGCTGTTTTTT; CDR3 protein: CASNRLAGAGELFF
V gene: TRBV5-4; J gene: TRBJ2-1; D gene: TRBD2; clone size: NA; CDR3 DNA: TGTGCCAGCAGCTTGAGCGGGAGTGCCTACAATGAGCAGTTCTTC; CDR3 protein: CASSLSGSAYNEQFF
V gene: TRBV5-1; J gene: TRBJ2-6; D gene: TRBD2; clone size: NA; CDR3 DNA: TGCGCCAGCAGCTTGGTTTTACTAGCGGGCCTCTCTGGGGCCAACGTCCTGACTTTC; CDR3 protein: CASSLVLLAGLSGANVLTF
V gene: TRBV28; J gene: TRBJ2-1; D gene: TRBD2; clone size: few; CDR3 DNA: TGTGCCAGCAGTTCGGGGACTAGCGGACTCAATGAGCAGTTCTTC; CDR3 protein: CASSSGTSGLNEQFF
V gene: TRBV25-1; J gene: TRBJ1-2; D gene: NA; clone size: NA; CDR3 DNA: TGTGCCGGCAGTGAAGACGGGGTAAAGGGCTACACCTTC; CDR3 protein: CAGSEDGVKGYTF
V gene: TRBV5-6; J gene: TRBJ1-1; D gene: TRBD1; clone size: few; CDR3 DNA: TGTGCCAGCAGCTCAGGGGGCGGAGGCTACACTGAAGCTTTCTTT; CDR3 protein: CASSSGGGGYTEAFF
V gene: TRBV29-1; J gene: TRBJ2-7; D gene: TRBD2; clone size: NA; CDR3 DNA: TGCAGCGTTGATGGACTAGCGGGTTACGAGCAGTACTTC; CDR3 protein: CSVDGLAGYEQYF
V gene: TRBV6-5; J gene: TRBJ2-6; D gene: NA; clone size: NA; CDR3 DNA: TGTGCCAGCAGTTTCACAGGGTACGGGGCCAACGTCCTGACTTTC; CDR3 protein: CASSFTGYGANVLTF
V gene: TRBV5-1; J gene: TRBJ2-1; D gene: NA; clone size: NA; CDR3 DNA: TGCGCCAGCAGCGAACCGGGAAATGAGCAGTTCTTC; CDR3 protein: CASSEPGNEQFF
V gene: TRBV27; J gene: TRBJ2-3; D gene: NA; clone size: NA; CDR3 DNA: TGTGCCAGCAGTTCTCAGCGGAGCACAGATACGCAGTATTTT; CDR3 protein: CASSSQRSTDTQYF
V gene: TRBV5-1; J gene: TRBJ1-5; D gene: TRBD1; clone size: NA; CDR3 DNA: TGCGCCAGCAGCTTGGCCAGAACAGGGGGAAGCAATCAGCCCCAGCATTTT; CDR3 protein: CASSLARTGGSNQPQHF
V gene: TRBV28; J gene: TRBJ1-5; D gene: NA; clone size: few; CDR3 DNA: TGTGCCATCACAGGGAACAATCAGCCCCAGCATTTT; CDR3 protein: CAITGNNQPQHF
V gene: TRBV29-1; J gene: TRBJ1-3; D gene: NA; clone size: NA; CDR3 DNA: TGCAGCGTTGAAGGACAGTTTGGAAACACCATATATTTT; CDR3 protein: CSVEGQFGNTIYF
V gene: TRBV5-6; J gene: TRBJ2-7; D gene: TRBD2; clone size: NA; CDR3 DNA: TGTGCCAGCAGCCCGGGCGGGGGACTGGTGGGCGAGCAGTACTTC; CDR3 protein: CASSPGGGLVGEQYF
V gene: TRBV2; J gene: TRBJ1-1; D gene: NA; clone size: NA; CDR3 DNA: TGTGCCAGCAGGGCTTACAGGGACACTGAAGCTTTCTTT; CDR3 protein: CASRAYRDTEAFF
V gene: TRBV27; J gene: TRBJ1-1; D gene: NA; clone size: NA; CDR3 DNA: TGTGCCAGCAACAGGATTTGGCCTTTCTCGGCTTTCTTT; CDR3 protein: CASNRIWPFSAFF
V gene: TRBV15; J gene: TRBJ2-7; D gene: NA; clone size: NA; CDR3 DNA: TGTGCCACCAGCATGGGACACTACGAGCAGTACTTC; CDR3 protein: CATSMGHYEQYF
V gene: TRBV19; J gene: TRBJ2-7; D gene: NA; clone size: NA; CDR3 DNA: TGTGCCAGTAGTATGTATAGAATCTACGAGCAGTACTTC; CDR3 protein: CASSMYRIYEQYF
V gene: TRBV10-3; J gene: TRBJ2-7; D gene: TRBD2; clone size: NA; CDR3 DNA: TGTGCCATCAGTGAAAGCGGGAAGACCTACGAGCAGTACTTC; CDR3 protein: CAISESGKTYEQYF
V gene: TRBV30; J gene: TRBJ2-1; D gene: TRBD1; clone size: NA; CDR3 DNA: TGTGCCTGGAGTGTACTAAGGGGGCACCCTAACTCTGCCTACAATGAGCAGTTCTTC; CDR3 protein: CAWSVLRGHPNSAYNEQFF
V gene: TRBV4-1; J gene: TRBJ1-3; D gene: NA; clone size: NA; CDR3 DNA: TGCGCCAGCAGCCCGGACATCTTCTCTGGAAACACCATATATTTT; CDR3 protein: CASSPDIFSGNTIYF
V gene: TRBV29-1; J gene: TRBJ2-3; D gene: NA; clone size: once; CDR3 DNA: TGCAGCGTGGCGACAGATAGCACAGATACGCAGTATTTT; CDR3 protein: CSVATDSTDTQYF
V gene: TRBV28; J gene: TRBJ2-3; D gene: TRBD2; clone size: NA; CDR3 DNA: TGTGCCAGCAGCCGGAGACTAGCGGGCACAGATACGCAGTATTTT; CDR3 protein: CASSRRLAGTDTQYF
V gene: TRBV5-6; J gene: TRBJ2-7; D gene: TRBD2; clone size: NA; CDR3 DNA: TGTGCCAGCAGCCGACTAGCGGGACTCGAGCAGTACTTC; CDR3 protein: CASSRLAGLEQYF
V gene: TRBV27; J gene: TRBJ2-1; D gene: TRBD2; clone size: once; CDR3 DNA: TGTGCCAGCAGTTCCTTGGGACTAGCGTACAATGAGCAGTTCTTC; CDR3 protein: CASSSLGLAYNEQFF